This T cell receptor (beta chain) was identified in a study of response to subunit inactivated influenza vaccine. Study conclusions and caveats: Researchers suggested that each seasonal influenza vaccination recruits few new T cells.

This CDR3 contains 19 residues. Germline CDR1 MNHEY, CDR2 SVGAGI. V lost 1 base, J lost 0 bases, and 10 bases stayed unmatched. Worth noting for this clonotype: What it binds is not known.

One entry per CDR3 protein results from TCRdb running MiXCR on the RT-PCR reads. The table includes around 750,000 distinct CDR3 sequences, 21% detected once. This TCR was recovered from a man aged 50-59 years who received an inactivated influenza vaccine. The specimen comprised PBMCs from blood, sampled roughly 5 days after vaccination. The chain is built from TRBV6-5 and TRBJ2-3; 10 bases agree with TRBD1. As DNA, the CDR3 is TGTGCCAGCAGTTACTTACCGGGACAGGGGAAGGGTAGCACAGATACGCAGTATTTT. Protein: CASSYLPGQGKGSTDTQYF.